This T cell receptor beta chain was identified during a study of T cell changes during pregnancy in multiple sclerosis. This CDR3 spans 15 amino acids. The germline CDR1 and CDR2 sequences are LNHDA and SQIVND (reference sequence). The V gene end was trimmed by 6 bases and the J gene end by 6 bases; junction bases not matched to a gene: 10. The protocol was immunoSEQ multiplex PCR, while the TCRdb copy is restricted to in-frame clones and leaves out a portion. The profile shows roughly 40,000 clones, 90% of them singletons. The clonotype originates from a female donor in good health, enrolled as a control in a pregnancy study. This specimen consisted of CD4+ T cells from peripheral blood mononuclear cells, obtained in the first trimester of pregnancy. The V and J genes are TRBV19 and TRBJ2-2; 7 nucleotides line up with TRBD1. The CDR3 loop is CASSRIDRASGELFF. CDR3 coding DNA: TGTGCCAGTAGCCGTATAGACAGGGCGTCCGGGGAGCTGTTTTTT.